This entry lists 20 T cell receptor beta chains sequenced from one sample in a study of response to subunit inactivated influenza vaccine. From the RT-PCR reads, TCRdb called clonotypes with MiXCR, one entry per CDR3 protein. The sample comprises 630,000 or so distinct CDR3 sequences, 15% to 19% of which are singletons, and 11% rests with the top ten. The sample consisted of PBMCs from blood, taken about 11 days after vaccination. The receptors were sampled from a man in his fifties who received an inactivated influenza vaccine.

There are a few counts of this clonotype. This rearrangement joins TRBV14 to TRBJ2-7, with D perhaps being TRBD1 or TRBD2 (5 bases each). CDR3 length: 16 residues. Trimming pared 4 bases from V and 2 bases from J, leaving 18 bases between. Germline CDR1 reads SGHDN; CDR2 reads FVKESK. The chain's CDR3 is CASSPLGVASTYEQYF. As DNA, the CDR3 is TGTGCCAGCAGCCCTCTAGGGGTAGCGAGCACCTACGAGCAGTACTTC.

Many counts were recorded for this clonotype. The chain employs TRBV18 and TRBJ2-1, with D possibly being TRBD1 (6 bases). Germline lookup yields CDR1 KGHSH and CDR2 LQKENI. The CDR3 runs to 17 residues. The V end lost 4 bases, the J end lost 8 bases, and 24 bases lay between the germline ends. The CDR3 region is CASSRNRETGTCYEQFF. The DNA of the CDR3 is TGTGCCAGCTCACGTAACAGGGAAACGGGTACTTGCTATGAGCAGTTCTTC.

The V gene is TRBV9, the J gene TRBJ2-5; TRBD2 matches 7 bases. Germline V gives CDR1 SGDLS, CDR2 YYNGEE. The CDR3 has 15 residues. J lost 1 base, V lost 4 bases, and 7 bases had no gene match. The CDR3 nucleotides read TGTGCCAGCAGCATATCAGCGGGGCTCCAAGAGACCCAGTACTTC. Protein sequence: CASSISAGLQETQYF.

CDR3 nucleotides: TGCAGCGTTGCAGATTACAATGAGCAGTTCTTC. Translated: CSVADYNEQFF. The chain is built from TRBV29-1 and TRBJ2-1; unclear D gene. The germline gives CDR1 SQVTM, CDR2 ANQGSEA. Trimming shortened V by 4 bases and J by 4 bases, and 5 bases separated the two germline ends. CDR3 length: 11 residues.

In this sample, this clonotype turned up many times. V usage is TRBV7-2 and J usage is TRBJ2-5, with a tentative D call TRBD2 (7 bases). Germline V lookup: CDR1 SGHTA, CDR2 FQGNSA. The ends were cut back, 1 base at V and 2 bases at J, with 14 bases in the middle. The CDR3 contains 16 residues. CDR3 residues: CASSLGRGGGQETQYF. The DNA for the CDR3 is TGTGCCAGCAGCTTAGGTCGGGGAGGGGGACAAGAGACCCAGTACTTC.

This clonotype has more than one count but fewer than ten. V and J are TRBV3-1 and TRBJ1-4, with D maybe TRBD1 (6 bases). The CDR3 sequence is 15 residues long. Germline V gives CDR1 LGHDT, CDR2 YNNKEL (reference sequence). Trimming shortened V by 4 bases and J by 4 bases, and 13 bases separated the two germline ends. CDR3 amino acids: CASSLRGLGNEKLFF. CDR3 DNA: TGTGCCAGCAGCCTCCGGGGGCTTGGTAATGAAAAACTGTTTTTT.

This clonotype was observed many times. V and J are TRBV5-1 and TRBJ2-1; D remains unclear. Trimming cost V 0 bases and J 15 bases, with 13 bases left between them. The CDR3 is 12 amino acids. CDR1 and CDR2 (germline): SGHRS, YFSETQ. The CDR3 here is CASSLGTLLGFF. The CDR3 nucleotides read TGCGCCAGCAGCTTGGGGACCCTCTTAGGGTTCTTC.

A note on this clonotype: This sequence may be a read error, since a much larger clone differs from it by one base. This sequence joins TRBV4-1 and TRBJ2-5; perhaps TRBD2 as D (6 bases). Trimming pared 3 bases from V and 4 bases from J, leaving 15 bases between. CDR3 length equals 15 residues. CDR1 and CDR2 from the germline V gene are MGHRA and YSYEKL. The CDR3 sequence is CASSQDAGSTETQYF. The CDR3 region has the DNA TGCGCCAGCAGCCAGGACGCGGGATCTACAGAGACCCAGTACTTC.

At least ten counts were recorded for this clonotype. V is TRBV11-2 and J is TRBJ2-5; weak D call: TRBD2 (6 bases). This CDR3 contains 12 residues. The V gene lost 5 bases and the J gene lost 8 bases, with 12 bases spanning the gap. The germline gives CDR1 SGHAT, CDR2 FQNNGV. CDR3 in DNA: TGTGCCAGCAGCCCCCCAGCGGGCACCCAGTACTTC. Its translation: CASSPPAGTQYF.

This clonotype appeared many times. At one of its ends the junction is not consistent with the germline gene, which may arise from a read error. This chain connects TRBV5-1 to TRBJ2-3; D might be TRBD1 or TRBD2, each matching 7 bases. Germline CDR1 and CDR2: SGHRS and YFSETQ. The CDR3 is 13 amino acids. CDR3 sequence (DNA): TGTGCCAGCAGGGGGGGAAGCACAGATACGCAGTATTTT. Translating gives CASRGGSTDTQYF.

In its sample, this clonotype was seen many times. The chain couples TRBV7-2 to TRBJ2-7; D remains unclear. V shed 1 base and J shed 0 bases, with 4 bases lying between them. In germline, CDR1 is SGHTA, CDR2 FQGNSA. CDR3 length equals 13 residues. The CDR3 protein is CASSLVSSYEQYF. The CDR3 region has the DNA TGTGCCAGCAGCTTAGTTAGCTCCTACGAGCAGTACTTC.

Many counts were recorded for this clonotype. CDR3 DNA sequence: TGCGCCAGCAGCCAAGATCTCGGGTCCTACGAGCAGTACTTC. It is translated as CASSQDLGSYEQYF. The rearrangement uses TRBV4-3 and TRBJ2-7; D is undetermined. Germline lookup yields CDR1 LGHNA and CDR2 YSLEER. Trimming pared 0 bases from V and 1 base from J, leaving 7 bases between. There are 14 residues in the CDR3.

This chain uses TRBV27 with TRBJ1-1; D unclear. V gave up 1 base and J gave up 0 bases, with 9 bases separating them. The CDR3 length is 15 residues. CDR1 and CDR2 (germline): MNHEY, SMNVEV (reference sequence). In DNA form, the CDR3 reads TGTGCCAGCAGTTTATTAGGCAGCCTGAACACTGAAGCTTTCTTT. This gives the protein CASSLLGSLNTEAFF.

This clonotype was detected a few times. The rearrangement joins TRBV10-3 to TRBJ2-7; a possible D gene is TRBD2 (6 bases). Trimming left V 4 bases short and J 5 bases short, with 6 bases between. The CDR3 length is 11 residues. The germline V gene encodes CDR1 ENHRY and CDR2 SYGVKD. CDR3 DNA sequence: TGTGCCATCAGTGGACTAGACGAGCAGTACTTC. Translated, it gives CAISGLDEQYF.

This clonotype was observed at least ten times. V and J are TRBV28 and TRBJ2-3; TRBD1 or TRBD2 may be the D gene (5 bases each). Trimming cost V 6 bases and J 2 bases, with 21 bases left between them. This CDR3 has 17 residues. Per the germline V gene, CDR1 is MDHEN and CDR2 is SYDVKM. In nucleotides, the CDR3 is TGTGCCAGCAGCCGCCTCTGGGGACCGACAAACACAGATACGCAGTATTTT. This codes for CASSRLWGPTNTDTQYF.

This chain connects TRBV7-2 to TRBJ2-1; TRBD2 matches 10 bases. CDR1 is SGHTA, CDR2 FQGNSA, per germline. After removal of 4 bases from V and 0 bases from J, the junction contained 6 bases not matched to a gene. The CDR3 length is 17 residues. CDR3 nucleotide sequence: TGTGCCAGCAGCTACGAAGCGGGAGGGTTCTCCTACAATGAGCAGTTCTTC. Protein product: CASSYEAGGFSYNEQFF.

This clonotype has just a few counts. This rearrangement joins TRBV5-1 to TRBJ2-3; 14 bases agree with TRBD2. V lost 4 bases and J lost 2; bases outside the gene matches: 6. Germline V lookup: CDR1 SGHRS, CDR2 YFSETQ. The CDR3 runs to 17 residues. This CDR3 is CASSPGLAGVYTDTQYF. The CDR3 nucleotides read TGCGCCAGCAGCCCGGGACTAGCGGGGGTTTACACAGATACGCAGTATTTT.

The table lists this clonotype with a few counts. This chain links TRBV5-1 with TRBJ2-2; no clear D. Per germline, CDR1 SGHRS and CDR2 YFSETQ. The CDR3 consists of 12 residues. V was pared by 0 bases and J by 13 bases, with 10 bases between. For the CDR3, the DNA is TGCGCCAGCAGCTTGGCCTTTGGCACGCTGTTTTTT. Translating it yields CASSLAFGTLFF.

The chain links TRBV10-2 to TRBJ1-1; unclear D gene. The CDR3 is made up of 12 amino acids. The V gene's germline CDR1 is WSHSY and CDR2 SAAADI. V was cut by 2 bases and J by 4 bases, with 5 bases left in between. The CDR3 region is CASSEVGTEAFF. The CDR3 DNA reads as TGCGCCAGCAGTGAGGTGGGCACTGAAGCTTTCTTT.

This clonotype was seen at least ten times. This sequence joins TRBV5-5 and TRBJ2-1, with TRBD1 matching over 8 bases. This CDR3 is 15 amino acids long. CDR1 is SGHKS, CDR2 YYEKEE, per germline (reference sequence). V lost 2 bases and J lost 5; bases outside the gene matches: 6. The CDR3 loop reads CASSFLQGAHNEQFF. CDR3 DNA sequence: TGTGCCAGCAGCTTCCTCCAGGGGGCCCACAATGAGCAGTTCTTC.